This T cell receptor beta chain comes out of a study of blood T cell repertoires in COVID-19 (TCRdb year 2020). With respect to the entire study: Samples from collaborators originated in the United States, Italy and Spain and spanned both the acute and convalescent phases of COVID-19. The prospective study material was composed of cDNA or gDNA derived from T cells, B-cell-depleted T cells, or PBMCs. The dataset comprised deeply sampled blood TCRbeta repertoires from subjects exposed to, actively infected with, or recovered from COVID-19. The repertoires were released in a freely available public database intended as a resource for research on the immune response to SARS-CoV-2. Samples were obtained from the ongoing ImmuneRACE study (first 160 participants) and from some 1,300 subjects provided by 6 global collaborators. The sample metadata nearly always contained a de-identified subject ID, COVID-19 status, age in years and sex. Where HLA class I and class II types were available, the types were taken from metadata supplied by the sample provider, not from assay-based typing. Results the study describes overall, beyond this receptor: How much clinical and demographic metadata was included differed by source and by participant, and the metadata was provided uncurated.

CDR1 and CDR2, per the germline V gene, are MNHEY and SVGAGI. Trimming takes 8 bases off V and 5 bases off J; junction bases not matched to a gene: 6. The CDR3 numbers 13 residues from cysteine through phenylalanine. The kept DNA is CDR3 alone, 39 bases in frame from the first base. Note on this clone: Its antigen is currently not known. No base qualities exist here, and no much larger clone lies one base off it.

TCRbeta CDR3 regions were amplified from genomic DNA by means of the immunoSEQ Assay, a bias-controlled multiplex PCR. On the authors' methods: Within the assay, amplification of reference gene primers was used to estimate how many nucleated cells each sample contained. To quantify the absolute abundance of each unique TCRbeta CDR3 rearrangement, sequence reads were collapsed and filtered. For each sample, productive Simpson clonality was calculated as the square root of Simpson's diversity index over productive rearrangements. Held by TCRdb, this immuneACCESS table contains in-frame sequences only and omits some clones. Under half of the omission traces to an unresolved V gene where checked; the cause of the rest is unknown. The V and J calls and the clone size are those of that table, but D and trimming were determined from the DNA. The sample data list roughly 41,000 clones, and approximately 90% of these were observed just once. The ten largest clones capture around 3.3% of the sample.

Enrolling through a virtual design, the prospective study's participants ranged in age from about 18 to 89 years and lived across roughly 24 United States geographic areas. In the prospective study, cohorts were assigned on the basis of participant-reported clinical history obtained from a screening survey and a study questionnaire. Recovered participants in ImmuneRACE Cohort 3 were defined by two consecutive negative NP/OP PCR tests, clearance by a healthcare professional, or resolution of symptoms. Each participant in the prospective study had whole blood, serum and a nasopharyngeal or oropharyngeal swab collected by mobile phlebotomists. Participants in the prospective study had the option to provide additional blood draws and questionnaires over a 2-month period. Before DNA extraction, blood samples from the prospective study were shipped at room temperature or frozen.

The chain employs TRBV6-5 and TRBJ2-5, and 9 bases in between align with TRBD1. The sequenced sample was PBMCs or T cells enriched from blood (not recorded which). This TCR was sampled from a woman between 50 and 59 years old who had recovered from COVID-19. CDR3 protein: CASDRDRDETQYF. The DNA sequence is TGTGCCAGCGACCGGGACAGGGATGAGACCCAGTACTTC.